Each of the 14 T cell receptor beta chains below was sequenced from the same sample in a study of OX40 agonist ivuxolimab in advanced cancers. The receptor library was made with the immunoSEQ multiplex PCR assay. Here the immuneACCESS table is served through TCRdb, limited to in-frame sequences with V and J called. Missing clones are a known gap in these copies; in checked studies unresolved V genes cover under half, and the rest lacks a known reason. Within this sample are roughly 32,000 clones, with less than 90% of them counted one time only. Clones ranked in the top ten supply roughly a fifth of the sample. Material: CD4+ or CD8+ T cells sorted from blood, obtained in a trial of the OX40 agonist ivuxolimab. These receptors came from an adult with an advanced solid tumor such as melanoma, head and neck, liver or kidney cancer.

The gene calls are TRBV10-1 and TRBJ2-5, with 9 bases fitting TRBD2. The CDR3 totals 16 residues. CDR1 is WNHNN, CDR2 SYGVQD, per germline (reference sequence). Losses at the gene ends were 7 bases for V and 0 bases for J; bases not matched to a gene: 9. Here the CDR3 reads CASTTAGGTHQETQYF. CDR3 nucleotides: TGCGCCAGCACAACTGCGGGGGGGACGCACCAAGAGACCCAGTACTTC.

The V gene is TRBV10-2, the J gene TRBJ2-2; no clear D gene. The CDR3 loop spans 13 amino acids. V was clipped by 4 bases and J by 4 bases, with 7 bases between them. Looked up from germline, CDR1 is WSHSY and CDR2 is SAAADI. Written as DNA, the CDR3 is TGCGCCAGCAGTGCTGGTCTCACCGGGGAGCTGTTTTTT. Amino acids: CASSAGLTGELFF.

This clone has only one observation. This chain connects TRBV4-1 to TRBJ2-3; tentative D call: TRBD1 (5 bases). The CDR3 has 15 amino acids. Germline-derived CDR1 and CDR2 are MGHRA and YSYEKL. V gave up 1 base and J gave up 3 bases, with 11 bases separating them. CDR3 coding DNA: TGCGCCAGCAGCCAAGTCCAGGGATCGACAGATACGCAGTATTTT. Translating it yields CASSQVQGSTDTQYF.

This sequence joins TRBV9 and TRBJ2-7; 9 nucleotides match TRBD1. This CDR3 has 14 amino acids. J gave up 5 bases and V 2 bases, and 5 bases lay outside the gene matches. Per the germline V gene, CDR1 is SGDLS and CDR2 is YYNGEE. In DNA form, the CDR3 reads TGTGCCAGCAGCGTTGAGGGACAGGGCGACGAGCAGTACTTC. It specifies CASSVEGQGDEQYF.

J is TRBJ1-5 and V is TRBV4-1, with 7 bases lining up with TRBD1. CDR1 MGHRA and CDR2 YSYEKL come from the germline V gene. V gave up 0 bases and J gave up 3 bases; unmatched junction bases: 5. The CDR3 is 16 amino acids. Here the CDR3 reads CASSQDGGQNNQPQHF. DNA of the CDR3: TGCGCCAGCAGCCAAGATGGGGGACAGAACAATCAGCCCCAGCATTTT.

The CDR3 protein is CASSLDGIPYEQYF. The DNA of the CDR3 is TGCGCCAGCAGCTTAGATGGGATCCCCTACGAGCAGTACTTC. The V gene is TRBV5-1, the J gene TRBJ2-7; D gene uncertain. The CDR3 is 14 amino acids. Deletions cut 2 bases from V and 2 bases from J, with 11 bases between. In germline, CDR1 is SGHRS, CDR2 YFSETQ.

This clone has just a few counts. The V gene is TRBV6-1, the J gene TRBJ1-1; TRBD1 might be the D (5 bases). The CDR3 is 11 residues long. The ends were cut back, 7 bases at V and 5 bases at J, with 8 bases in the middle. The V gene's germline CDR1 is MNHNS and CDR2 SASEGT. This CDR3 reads CASTGGTEAFF. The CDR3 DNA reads TGTGCCAGCACCGGGGGTACTGAAGCTTTCTTT.

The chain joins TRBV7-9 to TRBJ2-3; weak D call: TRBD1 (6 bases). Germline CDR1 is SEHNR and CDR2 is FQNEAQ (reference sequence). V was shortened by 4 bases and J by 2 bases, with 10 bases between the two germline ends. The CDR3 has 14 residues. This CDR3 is CASSSTGYTDTQYF. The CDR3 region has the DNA TGTGCCAGCAGCTCCACAGGGTACACAGATACGCAGTATTTT.

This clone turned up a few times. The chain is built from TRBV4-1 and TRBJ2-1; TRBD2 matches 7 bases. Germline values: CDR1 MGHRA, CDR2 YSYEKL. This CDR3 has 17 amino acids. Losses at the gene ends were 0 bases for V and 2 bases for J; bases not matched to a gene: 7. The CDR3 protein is CASSQDQGGSAYNEQFF. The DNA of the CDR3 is TGCGCCAGCAGCCAAGATCAGGGCGGGAGCGCCTACAATGAGCAGTTCTTC.

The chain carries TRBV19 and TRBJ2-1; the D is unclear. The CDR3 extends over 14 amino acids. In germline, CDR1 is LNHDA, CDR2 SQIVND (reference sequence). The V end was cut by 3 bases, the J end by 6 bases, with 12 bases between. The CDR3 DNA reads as TGTGCCAGTAGTATGAGAGGACGGGTCAATGAGCAGTTCTTC. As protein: CASSMRGRVNEQFF.

The CDR3 is CASSVTTSGRTDTQYF. The CDR3 DNA follows: TGTGCCAGCAGCGTCACGACTAGCGGGCGAACAGATACGCAGTATTTT. This chain uses TRBV28 with TRBJ2-3, with 10 bases identical to TRBD2. The V gene end was trimmed by 6 bases and the J gene end by 3 bases; junction bases not matched to a gene: 9. The germline V gene has CDR1 MDHEN and CDR2 SYDVKM. The CDR3 sequence is 16 residues long. Together with reference TRBV28 and TRBJ2-3, the CDR3 gives the full variable domain: DVKVTQSSRYLVKRTGEKVFLECVQDMDHENMFWYRQDPGLGLRLIYFSYDVKMKEKGDIPEGYSVSREKKERFSLILESASTNQTSMYLCASSVTTSGRTDTQYFGPGTRLTVL.

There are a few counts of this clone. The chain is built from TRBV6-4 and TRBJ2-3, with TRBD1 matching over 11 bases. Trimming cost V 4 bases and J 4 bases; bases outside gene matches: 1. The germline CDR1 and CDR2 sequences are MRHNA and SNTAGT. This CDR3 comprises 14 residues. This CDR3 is CASSGTGGADTQYF. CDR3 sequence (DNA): TGTGCCAGCAGTGGGACAGGGGGCGCAGATACGCAGTATTTT.

DNA for the CDR3: TGTGCCAGCAGCGTCGGACAAGAGGGCTCCTACGAGCAGTACTTC. Translation: CASSVGQEGSYEQYF. The rearrangement uses TRBV6-1 and TRBJ2-7; D may be TRBD1 or TRBD2 (5 bases each). The CDR3 extends over 15 amino acids. CDR1 is MNHNS, CDR2 SASEGT, per germline. V lost 6 bases to trimming and J lost 0 bases, with 15 bases between them.

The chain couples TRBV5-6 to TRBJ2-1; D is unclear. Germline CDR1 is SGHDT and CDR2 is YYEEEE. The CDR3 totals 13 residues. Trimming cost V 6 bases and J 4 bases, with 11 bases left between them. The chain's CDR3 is CASTGPQYNEQFF. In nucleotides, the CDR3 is TGTGCCAGCACCGGACCTCAATACAATGAGCAGTTCTTC.